The source of this T cell receptor beta chain is a study of spatial heterogeneity in lung cancer (dated 2019 in TCRdb). For the study in its entirety: Donors were around 69 patients with early-stage, untreated non-small cell lung cancer from the lung TRACERx cohort. Follow-up PBMC samples were sequenced whenever available, with a median time to follow-up of roughly 26 months after resection. Beta-chain transcripts were consistently detected in greater numbers than alpha-chain transcripts, which likely reflects a higher abundance of beta-chain transcripts. In the raw uncorrected reads, each unique combination of TCR and UMI appeared more than ten times on average. The study quantitatively compared TCR alpha and beta repertoires across multiple tumor regions, matched nontumor lung and blood in non-small cell lung cancer. Nonsynonymous mutation counts, determined by whole-exome sequencing of tumor tissue, were related to TCR repertoire features. Both alpha and beta chains were TCR-sequenced in samples taken at surgery, namely 220 tumor regions, around 70 matched nontumor lung samples and just over 55 PBMC samples.

Results and caveats for the whole study, not just this receptor: Additional single-cell paired TCR alpha and beta sequencing was considered necessary to confirm, at a functional level, the hypothesis that regional TCRs recognize regional mutations. Ubiquitous expanded tumor TCRs were found in blood more often at tumor resection than at routine follow-up. Only around 15 patients were included in comparisons of baseline and follow-up blood repertoires.

What the time point label conveys for this sample: blood at routine non-recurrence follow-up after resection. Without any cell sorting, TCR sequencing was performed on whole RNA extracted either from tumor and nontumor lung tissue or from cryopreserved PBMC samples. A patient was chosen for TCR sequencing only when enough RNA was available from at least two tumor regions. The method was 5' RACE. The listed sequencing device is NextSeq 500. To allow correction of PCR and sequencing errors, the TCR library protocol tagged every TCR cDNA molecule with a unique molecular identifier. The original methods were these. TCR identification, UMI-based error correction and CDR3 extraction were performed with Decombinator tools. Expanded TCRs were defined as those above a frequency of 2 per 1,000, corresponding to the top 1% of the tumor frequency distribution. Each repertoire was subsampled 100 times to 5,000 TCRs, after which Renyi diversity was computed with the R vegan package. CDR3 similarity networks were built from amino acid triplet string-kernel similarity, with CDR3s being connected when pairwise similarity was above 0.82. The public reads were run again by TCRdb, first through fastp at Q25 and then through MiXCR, and only productive beta chains were kept. A single entry per CDR3 protein holds the most common genes and DNA from its merged rows. TCRdb, rather than the study authors, made the V and J calls. The sample table shows some 20,000 distinct CDR3 sequences, and over 9% are seen once. 20% of the sample is held by the ten biggest clonotypes.

The CDR3 goes from the cysteine to the phenylalanine over 14 residues. Of all the DNA, just the CDR3 is kept, 42 bases in frame from base 1. V was cut back by 6 bases and J by 8 bases, leaving a gap of 19 bases between them. The germline V gene provides CDR1 SGHAT and CDR2 FQNNGV. The sample holds many counts of this clonotype. Its antigen remains unidentified. No much larger clone exists at a distance of one base, and base qualities are not known. The clonotype comes from a male donor with early-stage non-small cell lung cancer. Recombination linked TRBV11-2 to TRBJ1-2; tentative D gene TRBD1, with 6 bases matching. This specimen was PBMCs, taken at follow-up. Here is the DNA: TGTGCCAGCAGTTTACCTACAGGGAGAGGCGGCTACACCTTC. The encoded protein is CASSLPTGRGGYTF. With the portions outside the CDR3 filled from the reference TRBV11-2 and TRBJ1-2 genes, the complete variable region becomes EAGVAQSPRYKIIEKRQSVAFWCNPISGHATLYWYQQILGQGPKLLIQFQNNGVVDDSQLPKDRFSAERLKGVDSTLKIQPAKLEDSAVYLCASSLPTGRGGYTFGSGTRLTVV.